The clone carrying this TCR beta chain appeared a few times. Its antigen remains unknown. The treatment here: roughly nine-day PBMC culture with coronavirus spike peptide pools or control peptides (ViraFEST assay). Following expansion of antigen-specific T cells with peptide pools, ViraFEST then sequenced TCRs. This record comes from a study of vaccination and CD4 T cells after COVID-19. Points from the study as a whole: Researchers report that 304 of 307 vaccine-specific clones in convalescent patients proved spike mono-reactive. Convalescent patients gained a median 86.3% of their reactive clones only post-vaccination.

Germline-derived CDR1 and CDR2 are MNHEY and SVGEGT. There are 14 residues in the CDR3. V shed 2 bases and J shed 3 bases, with 10 bases lying between them. Sequencing of DNA taken from cultured CD4+ T cells relied on the Oncomine TCR Beta short-read assay. Cultured CD4+ T cells yielded the extracted genomic DNA. MiXCR, applied by TCRdb to the PCR reads, yields one record per CDR3 protein. This table has about 14,000 distinct CDR3 sequences, approximately 60% appearing once. What was sequenced was CD4+ T cells from blood, cultured in vitro. The sequence was obtained from a human donor who had recovered from COVID-19. The chain carries TRBV6-2 or TRBV6-3 and TRBJ1-2; weak D call: TRBD1 (5 bases). CDR3 protein: CASSYTRGDYGYTF. For the CDR3, the DNA is TGTGCCAGCAGTTACACGAGGGGTGACTATGGCTACACCTTC.